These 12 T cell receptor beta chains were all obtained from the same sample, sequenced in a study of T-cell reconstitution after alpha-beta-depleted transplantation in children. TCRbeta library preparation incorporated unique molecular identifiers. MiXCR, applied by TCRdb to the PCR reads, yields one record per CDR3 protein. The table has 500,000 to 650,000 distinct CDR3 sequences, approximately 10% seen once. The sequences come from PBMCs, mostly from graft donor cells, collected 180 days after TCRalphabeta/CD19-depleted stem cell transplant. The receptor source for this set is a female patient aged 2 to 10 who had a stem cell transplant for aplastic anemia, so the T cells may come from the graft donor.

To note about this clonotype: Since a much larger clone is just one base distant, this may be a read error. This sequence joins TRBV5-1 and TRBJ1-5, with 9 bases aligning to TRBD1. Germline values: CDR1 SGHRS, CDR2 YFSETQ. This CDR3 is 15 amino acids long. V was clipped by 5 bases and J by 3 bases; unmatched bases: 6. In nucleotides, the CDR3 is TGCGCCAGCAGTCCGGGGGACAGGGTCAATCAGCCCCAGCATTTT. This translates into CASSPGDRVNQPQHF.

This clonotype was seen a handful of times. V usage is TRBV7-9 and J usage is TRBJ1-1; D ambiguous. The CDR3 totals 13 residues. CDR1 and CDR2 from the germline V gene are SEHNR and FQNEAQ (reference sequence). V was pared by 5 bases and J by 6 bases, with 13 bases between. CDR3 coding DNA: TGTGCCAGCAGCCTCCCCCGTTTCGCTGAAGCTTTCTTT. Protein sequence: CASSLPRFAEAFF.

CDR3: CASSHLGQYEQYF. CDR3 bases: TGTGCCAGCAGCCACCTGGGACAGTACGAGCAGTACTTC. The chain uses TRBV7-7 and TRBJ2-7; TRBD1 matches at 7 bases. CDR3 length: 13 residues. CDR1 is SSHAT, CDR2 FNYEAQ, per germline (reference sequence). J was trimmed by 4 bases and V by 5 bases; bases with no gene match: 5.

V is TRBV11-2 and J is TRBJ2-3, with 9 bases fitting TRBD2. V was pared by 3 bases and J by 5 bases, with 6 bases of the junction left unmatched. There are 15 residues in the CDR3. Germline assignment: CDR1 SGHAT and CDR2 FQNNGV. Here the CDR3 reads CASSLISGGLDTQYF. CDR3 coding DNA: TGTGCCAGCAGCTTGATTAGCGGGGGATTAGATACGCAGTATTTT.

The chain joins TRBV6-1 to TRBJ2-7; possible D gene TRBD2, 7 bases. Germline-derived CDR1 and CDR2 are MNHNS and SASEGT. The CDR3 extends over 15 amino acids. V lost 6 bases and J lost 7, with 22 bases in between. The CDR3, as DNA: TGTGCCAGCAGACGGACAGCTACTAGCGATGGTGAGCAGTACTTC. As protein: CASRRTATSDGEQYF.

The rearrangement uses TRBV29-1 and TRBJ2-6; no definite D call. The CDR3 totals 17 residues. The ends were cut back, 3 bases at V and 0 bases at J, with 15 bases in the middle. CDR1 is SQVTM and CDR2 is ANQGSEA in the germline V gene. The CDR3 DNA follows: TGCAGCGTTGAGTCGGTTCCAGACTTCTCTGGGGCCAACGTCCTGACTTTC. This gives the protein CSVESVPDFSGANVLTF.

As DNA, the CDR3 is TGTGCCAGCAGACTAGGGACTAGTGCGGATACGCAGTATTTT. It yields the protein CASRLGTSADTQYF. The V call is TRBV7-9, the J call TRBJ2-3; 8 bases agree with TRBD2. The V and J ends lost 6 bases and 6 bases, in that order; junction bases with no gene match: 8. Germline CDR1 is SEHNR and CDR2 is FQNEAQ (reference sequence). The CDR3 totals 14 residues.

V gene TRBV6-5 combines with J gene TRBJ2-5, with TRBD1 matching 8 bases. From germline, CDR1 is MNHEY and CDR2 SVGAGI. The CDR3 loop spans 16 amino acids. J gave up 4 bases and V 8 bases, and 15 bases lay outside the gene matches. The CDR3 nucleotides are TGTGCCAGCGGTTCGGGACAGGCCCTCAGGGGAGAGACCCAGTACTTC. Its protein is CASGSGQALRGETQYF.

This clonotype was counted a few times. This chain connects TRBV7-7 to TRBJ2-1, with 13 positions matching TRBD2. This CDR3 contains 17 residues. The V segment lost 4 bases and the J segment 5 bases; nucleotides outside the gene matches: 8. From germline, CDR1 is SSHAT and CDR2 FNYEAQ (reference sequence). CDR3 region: CASSSLEGLAGNNEQFF. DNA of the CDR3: TGTGCCAGCAGCTCCTTAGAGGGACTAGCGGGGAACAATGAGCAGTTCTTC.

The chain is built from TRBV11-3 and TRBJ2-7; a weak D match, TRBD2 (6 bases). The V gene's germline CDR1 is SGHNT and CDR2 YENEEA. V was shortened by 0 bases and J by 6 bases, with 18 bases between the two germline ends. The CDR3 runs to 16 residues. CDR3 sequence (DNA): TGTGCCAGCAGCTTAGAGGGCCTAGGAGGGCCCTCCGAGCAGTACTTC. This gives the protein CASSLEGLGGPSEQYF.

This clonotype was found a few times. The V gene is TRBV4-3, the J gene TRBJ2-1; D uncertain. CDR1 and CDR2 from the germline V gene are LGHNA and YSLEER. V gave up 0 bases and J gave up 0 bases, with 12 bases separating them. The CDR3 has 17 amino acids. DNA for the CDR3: TGCGCCAGCAGCCAAGATCAAGGCGGAAGCTCCTACAATGAGCAGTTCTTC. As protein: CASSQDQGGSSYNEQFF.

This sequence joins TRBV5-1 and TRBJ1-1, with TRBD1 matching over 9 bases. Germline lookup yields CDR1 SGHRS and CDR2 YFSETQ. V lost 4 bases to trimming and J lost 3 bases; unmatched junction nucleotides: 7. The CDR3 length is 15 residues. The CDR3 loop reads CASSPWTGEDTEAFF. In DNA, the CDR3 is TGCGCCAGCAGCCCATGGACAGGGGAGGACACTGAAGCTTTCTTT.